Listed here are 29 T cell receptor beta chains from one sample, sequenced in a study of cytomegalovirus exposure and HLA in healthy donors. The PCR contained 60 Vbeta and 13 Jbeta primers. The data were produced by immunoSEQ multiplex PCR, yet TCRdb's version contains in-frame clones alone and is incomplete. Here the sample spans around 130,000 clones, approximately 8% being singletons. Sequencing was done on a sample of PBMCs. These receptors were obtained from a woman aged 40-49 years in good health and CMV-seropositive.

Only a few counts were recorded for this clone. This chain connects TRBV14 to TRBJ2-7; D is undetermined. Trimming took off 1 base at V and 0 bases at J, with 4 bases between the two ends. The CDR3 has 13 residues. Per the germline V gene, CDR1 is SGHDN and CDR2 is FVKESK. CDR3 region: CASSQGSSYEQYF. Here the CDR3 DNA reads TGTGCCAGCAGCCAAGGTAGCTCCTACGAGCAGTACTTC.

There are a few counts of this clone. The chain couples TRBV27 to TRBJ2-7; no firm D call. The CDR3 has 14 amino acids. Trimming shortened V by 3 bases and J by 2 bases, and 11 bases separated the two germline ends. Looked up from germline, CDR1 is MNHEY and CDR2 is SMNVEV (reference sequence). CDR3: CASSFGPTTYEQYF. The CDR3 region has the DNA TGTGCCAGCAGTTTTGGCCCCACCACCTACGAGCAGTACTTC.

The chain combines TRBV2 with TRBJ2-3; 15 positions agree with TRBD2. Unmatched junction bases numbered 2, after V lost 6 bases and J lost 4 bases. The CDR3 has 15 amino acids. The germline V gene encodes CDR1 SNHLY and CDR2 FYNNEI. CDR3 loop: CASSRTSGGADTQYF. The DNA for the CDR3 is TGTGCCAGCAGCCGGACTAGCGGGGGGGCAGATACGCAGTATTTT.

This clone was counted only a few times. This chain links TRBV27 with TRBJ1-6, with 10 bases identical to TRBD1. Germline CDR1 MNHEY, CDR2 SMNVEV (reference sequence). V lost 7 bases to trimming and J lost 10 bases; unmatched junction nucleotides: 7. The CDR3 runs to 14 residues. The CDR3 loop reads CASKTGGIRSPLHF. In nucleotides, the CDR3 is TGTGCCAGCAAGACAGGGGGCATACGATCACCCCTCCACTTT.

J is TRBJ2-2 and V is TRBV30; no firm D call. The germline V gene encodes CDR1 GTSNPN and CDR2 SVGIG (reference sequence). Trimming took off 4 bases at V and 4 bases at J, with 19 bases between the two ends. The CDR3 length is 16 residues. The CDR3 bases are TGTGCCTGGACCTCCCCCGGCAGGTCCCGCACCGGGGAGCTGTTTTTT. Translation gives CAWTSPGRSRTGELFF.

This chain links TRBV29-1 with TRBJ2-5, with TRBD1 matching 8 bases. J was trimmed by 7 bases and V by 3 bases; bases with no gene match: 7. The CDR3 has 13 amino acids. Looked up from germline, CDR1 is SQVTM and CDR2 is ANQGSEA. The CDR3 region has the DNA TGCAGCGTTGATGGGACAGGATGGGGGACCCAGTACTTC. Translating gives CSVDGTGWGTQYF.

This clone was observed a few times. The genes are TRBV6-1 and TRBJ1-5, with D possibly TRBD1 on 5 matching bases. Germline values: CDR1 MNHNS, CDR2 SASEGT. Trimming stripped 5 bases from V and 7 bases from J, with 18 bases between. This CDR3 region has 15 residues. Written as DNA, the CDR3 is TGTGCCAGCAGTTTACGCGACAGCCTGATGCAGCCCCAGCATTTT. It translates to CASSLRDSLMQPQHF.

In this sample, this clone turned up a few times. This chain joins TRBV30 and TRBJ1-3, with a weak D call TRBD1 (5 bases). Germline V gene data show CDR1 as GTSNPN and CDR2 as SVGIG (reference sequence). The V end was cut by 0 bases, the J end by 0 bases, with 12 bases between. There are 16 residues in the CDR3. CDR3 in DNA: TGTGCCTGGAGTGTACTCAGGGCTGTCTCTGGAAACACCATATATTTT. As protein: CAWSVLRAVSGNTIYF.

This chain links TRBV5-5 with TRBJ1-1; 7 nucleotides match TRBD1. The CDR3 totals 15 residues. CDR1 SGHKS and CDR2 YYEKEE come from the germline V gene (reference sequence). V lost 0 bases, J lost 0 bases, and 2 bases stayed unmatched. The CDR3 DNA sequence: TGTGCCAGCAGCTTGGAGGGGACAGTGAACACTGAAGCTTTCTTT. Protein product: CASSLEGTVNTEAFF. The whole variable domain, filled in from reference TRBV5-5 and TRBJ1-1, reads DAGVTQSPTHLIKTRGQQVTLRCSPISGHKSVSWYQQVLGQGPQFIFQYYEKEERGRGNFPDRFSARQFPNYSSELNVNALLLGDSALYLCASSLEGTVNTEAFFGQGTRLTVV.

For this clone: A read error may produce the germline difference seen at one junction end. The DNA of the CDR3 is TGCGCCAGTCGAAGAGAGGACAGGATAAACAATGAGCGGTTCTTC. This translates into CASRREDRINNERFF. This chain uses TRBV5-1 with TRBJ2-1; 7 bases line up with TRBD1. From germline, CDR1 is SGHRS and CDR2 YFSETQ. The CDR3 runs 15 residues. The full variable domain, its missing parts supplied by reference TRBV5-1 and TRBJ2-1, is KAGVTQTPRYLIKTRGQQVTLSCSPISGHRSVSWYQQTPGQGLQFLFEYFSETQRNKGNFPGRFSGRQFSNSRSEMNVSTLELGDSALYLCASRREDRINNERFFGPGTRLTVL.

The chain joins TRBV15 to TRBJ2-2, with D maybe TRBD1 (6 bases). The germline CDR1 and CDR2 sequences are LNHNV and YYDKDF (reference sequence). V lost 0 bases and J 2 bases, leaving 13 bases between the germline ends. The CDR3 runs to 17 residues. CDR3 amino acids: CATSREGRGINTGELFF. The CDR3 DNA reads TGTGCCACCAGCAGAGAGGGCAGGGGAATAAACACCGGGGAGCTGTTTTTT. The complete variable domain, with remaining parts taken from reference TRBV15 and TRBJ2-2, reads DAMVIQNPRYQVTQFGKPVTLSCSQTLNHNVMYWYQQKSSQAPKLLFHYYDKDFNNEADTPDNFQSRRPNTSFCFLDIRSPGLGDTAMYLCATSREGRGINTGELFFGEGSRLTVL.

The chain uses TRBV5-1 and TRBJ1-1, with 8 bases that match TRBD1. The CDR3 totals 15 residues. Trimming cost V 4 bases and J 3 bases; bases outside gene matches: 8. Germline lookup yields CDR1 SGHRS and CDR2 YFSETQ. The DNA of the CDR3 is TGCGCCAGCAGCACCCGGACAGGGAGGGACACTGAAGCTTTCTTT. Protein product: CASSTRTGRDTEAFF.

This clone was found a few times. CDR3 protein: CASSESGVTFTDTQYF. DNA for the CDR3: TGTGCCAGCAGTGAATCTGGAGTTACCTTCACAGATACGCAGTATTTT. The chain has TRBV2 and TRBJ2-3; D remains unclear. There are 16 residues in the CDR3. Trimming shortened V by 2 bases and J by 2 bases, and 14 bases separated the two germline ends. The V gene's germline CDR1 is SNHLY and CDR2 FYNNEI.

The V gene is TRBV7-3, the J gene TRBJ1-1; D uncertain. CDR1 is SGHTA, CDR2 FQGTGA, per germline. The CDR3 totals 11 residues. The V gene lost 0 bases and the J gene lost 11 bases, with 7 bases spanning the gap. CDR3 DNA sequence: TGTGCCAGCAGCTTAACCCGCAGGGCTTTCTTT. Residues: CASSLTRRAFF.

This clone was counted between two and nine times. The chain joins TRBV7-4 to TRBJ2-6; 10 bases align to TRBD1. Germline V gene lookup returns CDR1 SGHVT and CDR2 SQSDAQ. The CDR3 totals 18 residues. J lost 0 bases, V lost 4 bases, and 6 bases had no gene match. CDR3 protein: CASSSGQGEISGANVLTF. As DNA, the CDR3 is TGTGCCAGCAGCTCTGGACAGGGGGAGATCTCTGGGGCCAACGTCCTGACTTTC.

The chain uses TRBV27 and TRBJ1-6; D may be TRBD1 (5 bases). Germline V gives CDR1 MNHEY, CDR2 SMNVEV (reference sequence). The CDR3 totals 12 residues. The V gene lost 5 bases and the J gene lost 13 bases, with 12 bases spanning the gap. In nucleotides, the CDR3 is TGTGCCAGCAGTACCTCTGGGGCGCCCCTCCACTTT. Amino acid sequence: CASSTSGAPLHF.

This clone came up a few times. The chain uses TRBV19 and TRBJ1-1, with 7 bases that match TRBD1. CDR3 size: 12 residues. Germline V CDR1 and CDR2: LNHDA, SQIVND (reference sequence). V was clipped by 8 bases and J by 2 bases; unmatched bases: 2. For the CDR3, the DNA is TGTGCCAGTTGGACAGGTAACACTGAAGCTTTCTTT. It yields the protein CASWTGNTEAFF.

This clone was detected a few times. The J gene is TRBJ1-4, the V gene TRBV15, with 9 positions matching TRBD1. V lost 1 base, J lost 7 bases, and 7 bases stayed unmatched. The CDR3 is 16 residues long. CDR1 and CDR2 (germline): LNHNV, YYDKDF (reference sequence). CDR3 amino acids: CATSRVRTGVGEKLFF. The CDR3 region has the DNA TGTGCCACCAGCAGAGTCCGGACAGGGGTGGGTGAAAAACTGTTTTTT.

The rearrangement uses TRBV6-1 and TRBJ1-5; tentative D call: TRBD1 (5 bases). The V end lost 7 bases, the J end lost 1 base, and 11 bases lay between the germline ends. CDR3 length: 14 amino acids. Germline V gene sequence: CDR1 MNHNS, CDR2 SASEGT. As DNA, the CDR3 is TGTGCCAGCAAATCCAGGGCGAGCAATCAGCCCCAGCATTTT. It yields the protein CASKSRASNQPQHF.

The V gene is TRBV6-6, the J gene TRBJ2-2; 9 bases fit TRBD1. CDR1 is MNHNY, CDR2 SVGAGI, per germline (reference sequence). The CDR3 is 15 amino acids. With 5 bases clipped from V and 1 base from J, the junction kept 2 bases outside the gene matches. Here the CDR3 DNA reads TGTGCCAGCAGTAAGGGACAGGGGAACACCGGGGAGCTGTTTTTT. Amino acid sequence: CASSKGQGNTGELFF.

The chain carries TRBV30 and TRBJ2-1; tentative D call: TRBD2 (6 bases). CDR3 length: 13 amino acids. V lost 2 bases to trimming and J lost 7 bases, with 12 bases between them. Germline-derived CDR1 and CDR2 are GTSNPN and SVGIG (reference sequence). The CDR3 sequence is CAWSFPEGNEQFF. For the CDR3, the DNA is TGTGCCTGGAGTTTTCCGGAGGGTAATGAGCAGTTCTTC.

The chain couples TRBV11-2 to TRBJ2-7, with TRBD1 matching 9 bases. The length of the CDR3 is 15 residues. CDR1 SGHAT and CDR2 FQNNGV come from the germline V gene. V was pared by 4 bases and J by 3 bases, with 7 bases of the junction left unmatched. CDR3 in DNA: TGTGCCAGCAGCTATACCGCGGGACAGGGCTACGAGCAGTACTTC. It translates to CASSYTAGQGYEQYF.

The rearrangement joins TRBV4-1 to TRBJ1-2; no clear D. The CDR3 spans 14 residues. From germline, CDR1 is MGHRA and CDR2 YSYEKL. V lost 1 base and J 8 bases, leaving 14 bases between the germline ends. CDR3 bases: TGCGCCAGCAGCCAAGTAAACAGTGCTTCGGGCTACACCTTC. Its protein is CASSQVNSASGYTF.

The gene calls are TRBV5-1 and TRBJ1-2, with TRBD1 as a possible D gene (5 bases). This CDR3 region has 17 residues. The germline CDR1 and CDR2 sequences are SGHRS and YFSETQ. Trimming took off 0 bases at V and 6 bases at J, with 21 bases between the two ends. In DNA form, the CDR3 reads TGCGCCAGCAGCTTGGGGGCGGGGGTCCTTACCAGGGATGGCTACACCTTC. As protein: CASSLGAGVLTRDGYTF.

This clone has a handful of counts. The chain employs TRBV5-1 and TRBJ2-5; the D gene is possibly TRBD2 (5 bases). V was pared by 1 base and J by 2 bases, with 12 bases between. The germline V gene encodes CDR1 SGHRS and CDR2 YFSETQ. The CDR3 totals 15 residues. CDR3 coding DNA: TGCGCCAGCAGCTTGATGGAGGACTCACAAGAGACCCAGTACTTC. This sequence encodes CASSLMEDSQETQYF.

In its sample, this clone was seen a few times. The chain links TRBV7-3 to TRBJ2-5, with D perhaps matching TRBD1 (6 bases). The germline V and J ends were trimmed by 2 bases and 5 bases, with 15 bases remaining between them. The CDR3 length is 15 residues. Germline CDR1 reads SGHTA; CDR2 reads FQGTGA. CDR3 region: CASSLWAGQWETQYF. Here the CDR3 DNA reads TGTGCCAGCAGCTTATGGGCCGGACAGTGGGAGACCCAGTACTTC.

This clone has a handful of counts. For the CDR3, the DNA is TGTGCCAGCAGCGCGGACAGGGACACTGAAGCTTTCTTT. It is translated as CASSADRDTEAFF. V is TRBV11-2 and J is TRBJ1-1; TRBD1 matches 8 bases. Looked up from germline, CDR1 is SGHAT and CDR2 is FQNNGV. V trimming: 5 bases; J trimming: 3 bases; junction bases outside the gene matches: 2. The CDR3 runs to 13 residues.

This clone was seen at least ten times. The CDR3 sequence is CASSVEGQGHAGEKLFF. The DNA of the CDR3 is TGTGCCAGCAGCGTAGAAGGGCAGGGCCACGCAGGGGAAAAACTGTTTTTT. The chain carries TRBV9 and TRBJ1-4; perhaps TRBD1 as D (5 bases). Looked up from germline, CDR1 is SGDLS and CDR2 is YYNGEE. The CDR3 is 17 amino acids. Deletions cut 0 bases from V and 8 bases from J, with 20 bases between.

The chain employs TRBV5-4 and TRBJ1-1; D not resolved. This CDR3 is built from 14 residues. The germline V gene encodes CDR1 SGHNT and CDR2 YYREEE (reference sequence). V lost 1 base, J lost 3 bases, and 10 bases lay in between. The DNA for the CDR3 is TGTGCCAGCAGCTTGCGGAGGGAAGACACTGAAGCTTTCTTT. This translates into CASSLRREDTEAFF.